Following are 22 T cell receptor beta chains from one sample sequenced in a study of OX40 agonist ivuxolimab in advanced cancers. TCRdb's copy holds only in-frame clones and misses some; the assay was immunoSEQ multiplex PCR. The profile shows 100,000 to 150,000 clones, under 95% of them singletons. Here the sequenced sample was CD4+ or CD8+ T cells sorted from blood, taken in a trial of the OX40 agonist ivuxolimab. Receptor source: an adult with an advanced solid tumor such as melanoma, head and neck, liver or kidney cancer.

DNA of the CDR3: TGTGCCAGCAGCTTGGCCGCCTACGGGACAGGGGGGATTCAGCCCCAGCATTTT. It encodes CASSLAAYGTGGIQPQHF. The chain is built from TRBV5-6 and TRBJ1-5, with 11 bases that match TRBD1. J lost 6 bases, V lost 0 bases, and 11 bases had no gene match. The germline V gene encodes CDR1 SGHDT and CDR2 YYEEEE. The CDR3 extends over 18 amino acids.

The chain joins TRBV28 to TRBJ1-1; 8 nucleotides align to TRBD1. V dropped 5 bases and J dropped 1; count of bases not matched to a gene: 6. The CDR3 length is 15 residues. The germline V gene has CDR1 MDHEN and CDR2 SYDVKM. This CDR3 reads CASSIPGTGNTEAFF. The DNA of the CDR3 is TGTGCCAGCAGTATTCCCGGGACAGGGAACACTGAAGCTTTCTTT.

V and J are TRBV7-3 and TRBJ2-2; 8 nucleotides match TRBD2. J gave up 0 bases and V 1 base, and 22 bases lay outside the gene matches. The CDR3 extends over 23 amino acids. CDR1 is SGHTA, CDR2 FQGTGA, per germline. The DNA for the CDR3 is TGTGCCAGCAGCTTAATGTTGACCGGGACTAGTGGGCTGGGGGCCTCGAACACCGGGGAGCTGTTTTTT. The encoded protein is CASSLMLTGTSGLGASNTGELFF. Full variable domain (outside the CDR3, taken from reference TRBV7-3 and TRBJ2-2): GAGVSQTPSNKVTEKGKYVELRCDPISGHTALYWYRQSLGQGPEFLIYFQGTGAADDSGLPNDRFFAVRPEGSVSTLKIQRTERGDSAVYLCASSLMLTGTSGLGASNTGELFFGEGSRLTVL.

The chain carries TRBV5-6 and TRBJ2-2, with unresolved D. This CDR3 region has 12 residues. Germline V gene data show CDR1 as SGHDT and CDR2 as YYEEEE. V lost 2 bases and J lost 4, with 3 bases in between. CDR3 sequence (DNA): TGTGCCAGCAGCTTTACCACCGGGGAGCTGTTTTTT. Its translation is CASSFTTGELFF.

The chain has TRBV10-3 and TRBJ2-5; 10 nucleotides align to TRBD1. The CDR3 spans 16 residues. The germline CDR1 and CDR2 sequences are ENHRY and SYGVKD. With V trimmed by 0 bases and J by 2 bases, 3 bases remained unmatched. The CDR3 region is CAISESWTGGQETQYF. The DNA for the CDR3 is TGTGCCATCAGTGAGTCTTGGACAGGGGGGCAAGAGACCCAGTACTTC.

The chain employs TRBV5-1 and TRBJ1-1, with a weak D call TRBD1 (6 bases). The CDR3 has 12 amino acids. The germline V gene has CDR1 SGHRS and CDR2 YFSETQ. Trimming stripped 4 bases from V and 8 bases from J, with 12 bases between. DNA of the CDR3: TGCGCCAGCAGCGGAGGGACAACCGAAGCTTTCTTT. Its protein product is CASSGGTTEAFF.

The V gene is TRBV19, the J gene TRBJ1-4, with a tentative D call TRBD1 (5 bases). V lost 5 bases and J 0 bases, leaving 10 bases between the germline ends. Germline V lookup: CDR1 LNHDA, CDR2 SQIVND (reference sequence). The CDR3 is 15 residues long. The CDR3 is CASSGTDATNEKLFF. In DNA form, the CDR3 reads TGTGCCAGTAGTGGGACGGACGCAACTAATGAAAAACTGTTTTTT.

CDR3 DNA sequence: TGTGCCAGCACCGCGGGACAGGGGGAGTACGAGCAGTACTTC. Translated: CASTAGQGEYEQYF. This chain connects TRBV11-2 to TRBJ2-7, with 11 bases fitting TRBD1. This CDR3 comprises 14 residues. J was trimmed by 4 bases and V by 7 bases; bases with no gene match: 6. Germline V lookup: CDR1 SGHAT, CDR2 FQNNGV.

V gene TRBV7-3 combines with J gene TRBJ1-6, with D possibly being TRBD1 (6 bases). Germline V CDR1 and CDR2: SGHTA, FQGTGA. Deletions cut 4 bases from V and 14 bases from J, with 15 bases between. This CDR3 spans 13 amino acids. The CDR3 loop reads CASSSSGAVTLHF. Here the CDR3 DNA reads TGTGCCAGCAGCTCTTCGGGGGCGGTGACCCTCCACTTT.

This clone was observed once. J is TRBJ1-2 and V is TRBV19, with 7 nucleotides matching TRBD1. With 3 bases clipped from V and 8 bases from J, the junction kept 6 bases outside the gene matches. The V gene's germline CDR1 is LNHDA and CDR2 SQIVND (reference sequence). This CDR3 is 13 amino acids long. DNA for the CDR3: TGTGCCAGTAGTATTTATCAGGGGGACGGCTACACCTTC. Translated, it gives CASSIYQGDGYTF.

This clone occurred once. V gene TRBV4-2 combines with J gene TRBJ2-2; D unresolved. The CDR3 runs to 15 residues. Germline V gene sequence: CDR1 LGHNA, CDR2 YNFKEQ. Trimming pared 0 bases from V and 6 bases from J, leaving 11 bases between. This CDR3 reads CASSQERAMPGELFF. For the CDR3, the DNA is TGTGCCAGCAGCCAAGAAAGGGCGATGCCCGGGGAGCTGTTTTTT.

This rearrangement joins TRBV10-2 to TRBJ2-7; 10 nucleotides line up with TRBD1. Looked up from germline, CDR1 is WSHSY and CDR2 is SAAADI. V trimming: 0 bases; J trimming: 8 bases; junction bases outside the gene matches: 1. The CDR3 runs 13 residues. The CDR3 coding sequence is TGCGCCAGCAGTGAGTCGGGACAGGGGAAGCAGTACTTC. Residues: CASSESGQGKQYF.

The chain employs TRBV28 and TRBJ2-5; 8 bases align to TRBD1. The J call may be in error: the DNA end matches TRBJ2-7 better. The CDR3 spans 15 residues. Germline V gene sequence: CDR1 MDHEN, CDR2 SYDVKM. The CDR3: CASSARTGPLYEQYF. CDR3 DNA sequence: TGTGCCAGCAGTGCGAGGACAGGGCCACTCTACGAGCAGTACTTC.

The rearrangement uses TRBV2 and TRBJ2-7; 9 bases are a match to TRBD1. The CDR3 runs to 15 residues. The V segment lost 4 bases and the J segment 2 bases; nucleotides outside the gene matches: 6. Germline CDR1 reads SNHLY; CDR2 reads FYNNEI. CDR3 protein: CASSGIRTGAYEQYF. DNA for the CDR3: TGTGCCAGCAGTGGAATACGGACAGGGGCCTACGAGCAGTACTTC.

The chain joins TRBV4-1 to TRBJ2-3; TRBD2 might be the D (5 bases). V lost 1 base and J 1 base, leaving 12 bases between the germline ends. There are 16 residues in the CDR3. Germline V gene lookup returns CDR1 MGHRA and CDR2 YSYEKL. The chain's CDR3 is CASSQGLGSGTDTQYF. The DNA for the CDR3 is TGCGCCAGCAGCCAAGGCCTAGGGAGTGGCACAGATACGCAGTATTTT.

The DNA of the CDR3 is TGTGCCAGCAGTCGTTCCGGGACCGCACGGGGCAATGAGCAGTTCTTC. Amino acid sequence: CASSRSGTARGNEQFF. This chain links TRBV7-8 with TRBJ2-1; D possibly uses TRBD1 or TRBD2 (5 bases each). This CDR3 contains 16 residues. V was cut by 6 bases and J by 6 bases, with 21 bases left in between. The germline V gene has CDR1 SGHVS and CDR2 FQNEAQ.

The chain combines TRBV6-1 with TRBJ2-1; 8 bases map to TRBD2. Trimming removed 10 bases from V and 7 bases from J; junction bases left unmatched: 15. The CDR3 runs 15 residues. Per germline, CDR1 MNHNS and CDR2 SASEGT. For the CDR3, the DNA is TGTGCCACCCTCCCGACGGGAGGGCCAATGAATGAGCAGTTCTTC. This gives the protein CATLPTGGPMNEQFF.

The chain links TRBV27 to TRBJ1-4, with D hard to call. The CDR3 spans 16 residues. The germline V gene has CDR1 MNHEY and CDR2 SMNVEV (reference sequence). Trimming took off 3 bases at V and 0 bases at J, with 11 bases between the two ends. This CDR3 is CASSFYTGATNEKLFF. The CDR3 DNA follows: TGTGCCAGCAGTTTTTATACCGGGGCAACTAATGAAAAACTGTTTTTT.

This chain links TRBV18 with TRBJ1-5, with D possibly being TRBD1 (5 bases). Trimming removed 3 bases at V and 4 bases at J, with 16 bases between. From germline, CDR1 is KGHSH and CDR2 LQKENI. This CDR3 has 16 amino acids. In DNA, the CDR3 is TGTGCCAGCTCACCGGCGGGGTTGGGGGGGAATCAGCCCCAGCATTTT. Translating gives CASSPAGLGGNQPQHF.

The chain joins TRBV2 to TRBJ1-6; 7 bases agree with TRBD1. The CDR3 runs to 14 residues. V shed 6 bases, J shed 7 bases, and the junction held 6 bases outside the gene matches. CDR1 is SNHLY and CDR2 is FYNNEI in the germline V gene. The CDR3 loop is CASSPGQTNSPLHF. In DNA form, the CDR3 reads TGTGCCAGCAGCCCGGGACAGACAAATTCACCCCTCCACTTT.

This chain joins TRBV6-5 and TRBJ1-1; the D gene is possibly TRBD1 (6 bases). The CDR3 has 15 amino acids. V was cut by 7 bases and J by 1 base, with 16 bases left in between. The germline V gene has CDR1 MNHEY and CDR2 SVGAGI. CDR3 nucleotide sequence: TGTGCCAGCACTCCTGGACAGCGCCAGAACACTGAAGCTTTCTTT. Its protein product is CASTPGQRQNTEAFF.

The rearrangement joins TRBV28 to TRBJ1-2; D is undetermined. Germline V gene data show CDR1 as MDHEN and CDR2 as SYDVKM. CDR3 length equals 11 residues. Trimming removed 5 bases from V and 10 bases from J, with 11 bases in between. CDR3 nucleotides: TGTGCCAGCAGTCCCAGAGACTCCTACACCTTC. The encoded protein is CASSPRDSYTF.